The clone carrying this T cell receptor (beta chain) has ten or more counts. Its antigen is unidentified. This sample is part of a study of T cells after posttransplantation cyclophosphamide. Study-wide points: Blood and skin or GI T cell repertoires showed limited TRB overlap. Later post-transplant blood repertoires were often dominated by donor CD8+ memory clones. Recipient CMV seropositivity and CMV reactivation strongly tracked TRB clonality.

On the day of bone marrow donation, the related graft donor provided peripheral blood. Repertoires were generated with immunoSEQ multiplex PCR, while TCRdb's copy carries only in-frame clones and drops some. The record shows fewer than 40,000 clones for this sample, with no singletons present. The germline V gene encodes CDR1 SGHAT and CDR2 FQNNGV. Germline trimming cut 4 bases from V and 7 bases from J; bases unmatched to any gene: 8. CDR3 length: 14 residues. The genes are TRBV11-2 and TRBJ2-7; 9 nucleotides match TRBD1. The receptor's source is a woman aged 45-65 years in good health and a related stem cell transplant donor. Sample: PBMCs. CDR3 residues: CASSSLTGGREQYF. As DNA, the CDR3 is TGTGCCAGCAGCTCCTTGACAGGGGGTCGAGAGCAGTACTTC.